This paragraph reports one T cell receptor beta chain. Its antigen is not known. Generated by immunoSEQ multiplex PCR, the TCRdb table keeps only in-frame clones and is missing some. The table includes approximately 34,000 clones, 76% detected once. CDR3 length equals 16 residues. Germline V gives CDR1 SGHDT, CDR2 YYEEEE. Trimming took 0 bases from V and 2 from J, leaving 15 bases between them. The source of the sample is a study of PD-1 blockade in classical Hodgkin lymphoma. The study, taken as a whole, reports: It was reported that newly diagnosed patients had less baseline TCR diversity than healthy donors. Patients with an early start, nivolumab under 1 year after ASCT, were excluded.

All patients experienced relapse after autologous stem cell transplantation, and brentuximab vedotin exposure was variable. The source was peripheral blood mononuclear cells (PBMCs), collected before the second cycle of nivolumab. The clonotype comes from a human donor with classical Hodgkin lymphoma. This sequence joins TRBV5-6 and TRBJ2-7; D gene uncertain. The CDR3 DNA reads TGTGCCAGCAGCTTGGGGAACCGAAGCCCCCCCTACGAGCAGTACTTC. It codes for CASSLGNRSPPYEQYF.